A single sample is the source of the 30 T cell receptor beta chains below, sequenced in a study of metastatic and nonmetastatic thyroid tumors. All patients reached thyroid surgery having received no treatment beforehand. TCRdb reprocessed the PCR reads via MiXCR. The sample holds 9,500 to 15,000 clones, 25% to 35% seen once. Sample: tumor tissue. All receptors derive from a female donor with papillary thyroid cancer or a benign thyroid nodule (not recorded which). Some clones in this sample may be carry-over from other donors' samples.

This clone was counted many times. J is TRBJ1-1 and V is TRBV5-1; the D gene is possibly TRBD1 (6 bases). The CDR3 covers 16 residues. The V gene lost 0 bases and the J gene lost 1 base, with 13 bases spanning the gap. Germline CDR1 is SGHRS and CDR2 is YFSETQ. CDR3 in amino acids: CASSLGQVFGNTEAFF. DNA of the CDR3: TGCGCCAGCAGCTTGGGACAGGTTTTTGGGAACACTGAAGCTTTCTTT.

V is TRBV20-1 and J is TRBJ1-5; tentative D call: TRBD1 (6 bases). Looked up from germline, CDR1 is DFQATT and CDR2 is SNEGSKA (reference sequence). V was shortened by 6 bases and J by 1 base, with 19 bases between the two germline ends. This CDR3 contains 16 residues. DNA for the CDR3: TGCAGTGCCCAGGACAGCCAACGGGCGAGCAATCAGCCCCAGCATTTT. The encoded protein is CSAQDSQRASNQPQHF.

The CDR3 DNA reads TGTGCCAGCAGCCAAGTCCTGGAAGCGGGAGATGAGCAGTTCTTC. It codes for CASSQVLEAGDEQFF. This chain joins TRBV11-3 and TRBJ2-1, with 8 bases lining up with TRBD2. Germline CDR1 SGHNT, CDR2 YENEEA. This CDR3 region has 15 residues. The V segment lost 5 bases and the J segment 8 bases; nucleotides outside the gene matches: 11.

This clone has just one count. This chain links TRBV20-1 with TRBJ2-3, with 8 bases fitting TRBD1. Per the germline V gene, CDR1 is DFQATT and CDR2 is SNEGSKA (reference sequence). The ends lost 1 base at V and 7 bases at J; junction bases unmatched: 4. The CDR3 spans 13 residues. The CDR3 nucleotides are TGCAGTGCTAGAGCAGGGGGCGCATATACGCAGTATTTT. Protein product: CSARAGGAYTQYF.

The chain has TRBV20-1 and TRBJ2-7; 10 nucleotides line up with TRBD2. The CDR3 is made up of 15 amino acids. The germline V gene has CDR1 DFQATT and CDR2 SNEGSKA (reference sequence). V shed 0 bases and J 5 bases; nucleotides not matched to a gene: 7. The CDR3 reads CSARDRLAGPHEQYF. CDR3 DNA: TGCAGTGCTAGAGACAGACTAGCGGGCCCCCACGAGCAGTACTTC.

By its share, this clone is medium-sized. This sequence joins TRBV2 and TRBJ2-7; D remains ambiguous. Looked up from germline, CDR1 is SNHLY and CDR2 is FYNNEI. Trimming removed 6 bases at V and 5 bases at J, with 17 bases between. The CDR3 extends over 14 amino acids. This chain's CDR3 is CASSLDGSLDEQYF. The CDR3 DNA reads TGTGCCAGCAGCTTGGACGGATCCCTTGACGAGCAGTACTTC.

The chain joins TRBV12-3 or TRBV12-4 to TRBJ1-3; no firm D call. V was pared by 2 bases and J by 0 bases, with 2 bases between. This CDR3 comprises 13 residues. DNA for the CDR3: TGTGCCAGCAGTTTACACTCTGGAAACACCATATATTTT. Encoded protein: CASSLHSGNTIYF.

This clone was seen repeatedly, ten times or more. This may arise from a read error, as a much more abundant clone is one base away. The V gene is TRBV2, the J gene TRBJ2-3, with 7 bases matching TRBD2. The CDR3 length is 15 residues. Germline V gene data show CDR1 as SNHLY and CDR2 as FYNNEI. V lost 11 bases, J lost 2 bases, and 13 bases stayed unmatched. The CDR3 nucleotides read TGTGCCGGCAAGAAGTGGGGGGGTCCCACAGATACGCAGTATTTT. Translation: CAGKKWGGPTDTQYF.

The sample holds many counts of this clone. The rearrangement links TRBV24-1 to TRBJ2-1; 10 bases map to TRBD1. CDR1 is KGHDR, CDR2 SFDVKD, per germline. This CDR3 comprises 17 residues. Trimming at V came to 5 bases and at J to 5 bases, leaving 11 bases not matched to a gene. CDR3 nucleotide sequence: TGTGCCACCAGTGGCCCAAAGGGGGACAGGGGCCACAATGAGCAGTTCTTC. This codes for CATSGPKGDRGHNEQFF.

V and J are TRBV7-6 and TRBJ2-2; 8 bases line up with TRBD1. From germline, CDR1 is SGHVS and CDR2 FNYEAQ. CDR3 length: 17 residues. V trimming: 0 bases; J trimming: 5 bases; junction bases outside the gene matches: 8. CDR3 sequence (DNA): TGTGCCAGCAGCTTAGCTGGGACAGGTCAGGAGACCGGGGAGCTGTTTTTT. Translation: CASSLAGTGQETGELFF. Full variable domain (rest looked up from reference TRBV7-6 and TRBJ2-2): GAGVSQSPRYKVTKRGQDVALRCDPISGHVSLYWYRQALGQGPEFLTYFNYEAQQDKSGLPNDRFSAERPEGSISTLTIQRTEQRDSAMYRCASSLAGTGQETGELFFGEGSRLTVL.

V usage is TRBV5-1 and J usage is TRBJ1-6, with 8 bases aligning to TRBD1. J gave up 7 bases and V 4 bases, and 7 bases lay outside the gene matches. Germline CDR1 SGHRS, CDR2 YFSETQ. The length of the CDR3 is 15 residues. The CDR3 bases are TGCGCCAGCAGCAAACAGGGGGAGGGGAATTCACCCCTCCACTTT. This encodes CASSKQGEGNSPLHF.

The rearrangement uses TRBV7-3 and TRBJ2-3; TRBD2 matches at 8 bases. This CDR3 has 15 residues. The V gene end was trimmed by 5 bases and the J gene end by 6 bases; junction bases not matched to a gene: 10. Germline CDR1 and CDR2: SGHTA and FQGTGA. DNA of the CDR3: TGTGCCAGCAGCCCAAATGGCGGGAGGTGGGATACGCAGTATTTT. Translating it yields CASSPNGGRWDTQYF.

This rearrangement joins TRBV5-1 to TRBJ2-5; TRBD2 aligns across 13 bases. The CDR3 sequence is 17 residues long. Trimming removed 0 bases from V and 7 bases from J; junction bases left unmatched: 9. In germline, CDR1 is SGHRS, CDR2 YFSETQ. CDR3 coding DNA: TGCGCCAGCAGCTTGGGCCCGGGACTAGCGGGACGGGGGACCCAGTACTTC. Amino acid sequence: CASSLGPGLAGRGTQYF.

This clone was found a few times. The chain links TRBV6-2 or TRBV6-3 to TRBJ1-3; TRBD1 agrees at 12 bases. The V gene's germline CDR1 is MNHEY and CDR2 SVGEGT. The CDR3 covers 18 residues. Losses at the gene ends were 6 bases for V and 4 bases for J; bases not matched to a gene: 13. CDR3 nucleotides: TGTGCCAGCAGCCCCACCCCGGGACAGGGGGCGCCGGGAAACACCATATATTTT. Residues: CASSPTPGQGAPGNTIYF.

This clone was found many times. The CDR3 DNA reads TGCGCCAGCAGTGAACCTAGCGGGGTCACAGATACGCAGTATTTT. This encodes CASSEPSGVTDTQYF. This sequence joins TRBV10-2 and TRBJ2-3; 9 nucleotides line up with TRBD2. The CDR3 is 15 residues long. CDR1 is WSHSY, CDR2 SAAADI, per germline. Losses at the gene ends were 3 bases for V and 2 bases for J; bases not matched to a gene: 3.

To note about this clone: A junction end diverges from the germline sequence, so it may reflect a read error. This sequence joins TRBV7-8 and TRBJ2-2; the match to TRBD1 covers 7 bases. Germline lookup yields CDR1 SGHVS and CDR2 FQNEAQ. The CDR3 runs to 14 residues. CDR3 in amino acids: CASSDRENTGELFF. As DNA, the CDR3 is TGTGCCAGCAGTGACAGGGAGAACACCGGGGAGTTGTTTTTT. Filled out from reference TRBV7-8 and TRBJ2-2, the complete variable domain reads GAGVSQSPRYKVAKRGQDVALRCDPISGHVSLFWYQQALGQGPEFLTYFQNEAQLDKSGLPSDRFFAERPEGSVSTLKIQRTQQEDSAVYLCASSDRENTGELFFGEGSRLTVL.

This clone was seen a handful of times. V is TRBV28 and J is TRBJ2-7; perhaps D is TRBD1 or TRBD2 (5 bases each). The CDR3 extends over 14 amino acids. Germline CDR1 MDHEN, CDR2 SYDVKM. Trimming removed 5 bases at V and 0 bases at J, with 11 bases between. The CDR3 sequence is CASSEAGTSYEQYF. The CDR3 nucleotides read TGTGCCAGCAGTGAAGCTGGGACCTCCTACGAGCAGTACTTC.

This clone is medium-sized within its sample. The chain links TRBV12-3 or TRBV12-4 to TRBJ1-2; 7 bases fit TRBD1. After removal of 6 bases from V and 8 bases from J, the junction contained 9 bases not matched to a gene. The CDR3 sequence is 13 residues long. CDR3 region: CASSRGRGQGYTF. The CDR3 region has the DNA TGTGCCAGCAGCCGTGGGAGGGGGCAAGGCTACACCTTC.

This clone rates as medium-sized (0.01 to 0.1%). This chain connects TRBV6-2 or TRBV6-3 to TRBJ2-2; TRBD1 matches at 7 bases. Germline lookup yields CDR1 MNHEY and CDR2 SVGEGT. V trimming: 2 bases; J trimming: 7 bases; junction bases outside the gene matches: 7. The CDR3 spans 15 residues. DNA for the CDR3: TGTGCCAGCAGTTACGAGGGGGCGCATGTCGGGGAGCTGTTTTTT. Translation gives CASSYEGAHVGELFF.

This clone was picked up a small number of times. The chain carries TRBV6-1 and TRBJ1-1; TRBD1 aligns across 8 bases. The CDR3 totals 15 residues. Trimming cost V 6 bases and J 4 bases; bases outside gene matches: 10. Germline V lookup: CDR1 MNHNS, CDR2 SASEGT. The CDR3 here is CASRFGQGSSTEAFF. The CDR3 DNA reads TGTGCCAGCAGGTTCGGACAGGGATCCTCCACTGAAGCTTTCTTT.

The chain uses TRBV20-1 and TRBJ2-5; 8 positions match TRBD1. The germline CDR1 and CDR2 sequences are DFQATT and SNEGSKA (reference sequence). CDR3 length equals 13 residues. The junction had 10 bases not matched to a gene; V was cut back by 6 bases and J by 7 bases. CDR3: CSAASTGEGTQYF. The CDR3 nucleotides are TGCAGTGCGGCCTCGACAGGGGAAGGGACCCAGTACTTC.

The V call is TRBV4-2, the J call TRBJ1-2; 7 bases line up with TRBD1. From germline, CDR1 is LGHNA and CDR2 YNFKEQ. The J segment lost 5 bases and the V segment lost 1 base, leaving 7 bases of the junction unmatched. This CDR3 is 15 amino acids long. CDR3 amino acids: CASSQVGTVGYGYTF. DNA for the CDR3: TGTGCCAGCAGCCAAGTAGGGACAGTCGGGTATGGCTACACCTTC.

This clone was counted ten times or more. A much larger clone lies one base from this, so it may be a read error. V is TRBV19 and J is TRBJ1-5, with D perhaps matching TRBD1 (6 bases). Germline V lookup: CDR1 LNHDA, CDR2 SQIVND (reference sequence). The CDR3 runs to 18 residues. Trimming took 2 bases from V and 6 from J, leaving 23 bases between them. In DNA form, the CDR3 reads TGTGCCAGTAGTATATATCCGGGACAAACTAGAGGGGGTCAGCCCCAGCATTTT. This translates into CASSIYPGQTRGGQPQHF.

There are many counts of this clone. This chain uses TRBV4-2 with TRBJ2-5; a possible D gene is TRBD2 (6 bases). V lost 1 base and J lost 2, with 11 bases in between. The CDR3 is made up of 15 amino acids. Germline values: CDR1 LGHNA, CDR2 YNFKEQ. CDR3 residues: CASSQAWGVQETQYF. The CDR3 region has the DNA TGTGCCAGCAGCCAAGCCTGGGGGGTTCAAGAGACCCAGTACTTC.

CDR3 loop: CSARGVANTGELFF. DNA for the CDR3: TGCAGTGCTAGGGGGGTTGCGAACACCGGGGAGCTGTTTTTT. J is TRBJ2-2 and V is TRBV20-1; the D gene could be TRBD1 or TRBD2 (5 bases each). CDR3 length equals 14 residues. The germline gives CDR1 DFQATT, CDR2 SNEGSKA (reference sequence). V lost 3 bases to trimming and J lost 0 bases, with 8 bases between them.

This clone showed up many times. The V call is TRBV18, the J call TRBJ1-1, with TRBD1 matching over 7 bases. J lost 1 base, V lost 2 bases, and 4 bases had no gene match. This CDR3 is built from 15 residues. CDR1 KGHSH and CDR2 LQKENI come from the germline V gene. Here the CDR3 reads CASSPKGAQNTEAFF. CDR3 coding DNA: TGTGCCAGCTCACCAAAGGGGGCTCAGAACACTGAAGCTTTCTTT. The full variable domain, its missing parts supplied by reference TRBV18 and TRBJ1-1, is NAGVMQNPRHLVRRRGQEARLRCSPMKGHSHVYWYRQLPEEGLKFMVYLQKENIIDESGMPKERFSAEFPKEGPSILRIQQVVRGDSAAYFCASSPKGAQNTEAFFGQGTRLTVV.

The chain joins TRBV6-1 to TRBJ2-1; D may correspond to TRBD1 or TRBD2 (6 bases each). This CDR3 spans 13 amino acids. V lost 6 bases, J lost 5 bases, and 11 bases lay in between. The germline CDR1 and CDR2 sequences are MNHNS and SASEGT. This CDR3 reads CASRWGANNEQFF. The CDR3 DNA reads TGTGCCAGCAGGTGGGGGGCCAACAATGAGCAGTTCTTC.

This clone was recorded once. This chain links TRBV11-2 with TRBJ2-3, with 7 bases lining up with TRBD2. The CDR3 is 15 amino acids. Germline V CDR1 and CDR2: SGHAT, FQNNGV. V was pared by 9 bases and J by 5 bases, with 14 bases of the junction left unmatched. The CDR3 DNA follows: TGTGCCAGTAGCCTGGGGTGGGCGGGAGTAGATACGCAGTATTTT. This sequence encodes CASSLGWAGVDTQYF.

This clone was seen ten or more times. The chain is built from TRBV10-3 and TRBJ1-5; D possibly corresponds to TRBD1 (5 bases). The CDR3 has 16 amino acids. Germline lookup yields CDR1 ENHRY and CDR2 SYGVKD. Trimming left V 4 bases short and J 4 bases short, with 17 bases between. The CDR3 here is CAISGGTGGQNQPQHF. In DNA form, the CDR3 reads TGTGCCATCAGTGGGGGGACGGGAGGTCAGAATCAGCCCCAGCATTTT.

This clone is medium-sized by share. The CDR3 sequence: CATSDSQRSNTEAFF. CDR3 DNA sequence: TGTGCCACCAGTGACTCACAGCGCTCGAACACTGAAGCTTTCTTT. V is TRBV24-1 and J is TRBJ1-1; no firm D call. The germline V gene has CDR1 KGHDR and CDR2 SFDVKD. The CDR3 is 15 amino acids. V lost 4 bases and J lost 1, with 12 bases in between.